These T cell receptor beta chains were read from a single sample in a study of blood T cell repertoires in COVID-19. Some clones are missing from TCRdb's copy, which holds only in-frame ones; the method was immunoSEQ multiplex PCR. The repertoire consists of about 80,000 clones, with about 83% occurring once and the leading ten covering approximately 3.3%. Specimen: peripheral blood. The source is a man aged 45-65 years with acute or convalescent COVID-19. Each CDR3 is given with its conserved first and last residue. A D gene is named only where the DNA matches it firmly. Part of the rows lack a size; the others show once, few, many or a class for expanded clones.

V	D	size	J	CDR3	DNA
TRBV7-9	.	.	TRBJ2-2	CASSLQGSGELFF	TGTGCCAGCAGCCTACAGGGAAGCGGGGAGCTGTTTTTT
TRBV7-2	.	once	TRBJ2-3	CASSLAVLEDTQYF	TGTGCCAGCAGCTTGGCGGTGCTGGAGGATACGCAGTATTTT
TRBV19	.	.	TRBJ1-2	CASSLGAGALTGYTF	TGTGCCAGTAGTCTCGGAGCTGGGGCCCTAACAGGCTACACCTTC
TRBV18	.	.	TRBJ2-7	CASSIDKNEQYF	TGTGCCAGCTCAATTGACAAGAACGAGCAGTACTTC
TRBV18	.	.	TRBJ2-1	CASSPPQELYNEQFF	TGTGCCAGCTCACCTCCACAGGAGCTTTACAATGAGCAGTTCTTC
TRBV28	TRBD2	once	TRBJ2-7	CASSPQQAGIYEQYF	TGTGCCAGCAGTCCACAACAAGCGGGGATCTACGAGCAGTACTTC
TRBV7-8	TRBD1	.	TRBJ1-5	CASSPTGGSGQPQHF	TGTGCCAGCAGCCCGACAGGGGGCAGCGGTCAGCCCCAGCATTTT
TRBV7-2	.	.	TRBJ2-7	CASSFGDTFYEQYF	TGTGCCAGCAGCTTCGGGGACACCTTCTACGAGCAGTACTTC
TRBV9	.	.	TRBJ2-6	CASNRGVSGANVLTF	TGTGCCAGCAACCGCGGGGTCTCAGGGGCCAACGTCCTGACTTTC
TRBV9	.	.	TRBJ1-2	CASSVDSYGYTF	TGTGCCAGCAGCGTCGACAGTTATGGCTACACCTTC
TRBV30	.	.	TRBJ1-3	CAWSGNRHSGNTIYF	TGTGCCTGGAGTGGGAACAGGCACTCTGGAAACACCATATATTTT
TRBV7-9	.	once	TRBJ2-2	CASSRDWNTGELFF	TGTGCCAGCAGTCGGGACTGGAACACCGGGGAGCTGTTTTTT
TRBV10-3	TRBD1	.	TRBJ1-6	CAISESRDSGSPLHF	TGTGCCATCAGTGAGTCGAGGGACAGCGGGTCACCCCTCCACTTT
TRBV6-5	.	few	TRBJ1-1	CASREGHTEAFF	TGTGCCAGCAGGGAGGGGCACACTGAAGCTTTCTTT
TRBV29-1	TRBD1	.	TRBJ1-2	CSVLGTGPTNYGYTF	TGCAGCGTGCTGGGGACAGGACCAACTAACTATGGCTACACCTTC
TRBV5-6	TRBD1	once	TRBJ2-5	CASSGGQRQETQYF	TGTGCCAGCAGCGGGGGACAGAGACAAGAGACCCAGTACTTC
TRBV7-3	TRBD2	once	TRBJ2-2	CASSPPGGLGTGELFF	TGTGCCAGCAGCCCGCCGGGGGGGCTCGGAACCGGGGAGCTGTTTTTT
TRBV29-1	.	few	TRBJ1-6	CSVKDSSYNSPLHF	TGCAGCGTTAAGGACAGCTCCTATAATTCACCCCTCCACTTT
TRBV5-4	.	.	TRBJ1-1	CASSFQVNTEAFF	TGTGCCAGCAGCTTTCAGGTGAACACTGAAGCTTTCTTT
TRBV12-3/TRBV12-4	.	.	TRBJ2-7	CASSSAGPYEQYF	TGTGCCAGCAGTTCAGCGGGCCCCTACGAGCAGTACTTC
TRBV14	TRBD1	.	TRBJ1-2	CASSQEGAGGLDYGYTF	TGTGCCAGCAGCCAAGAAGGAGCAGGGGGACTAGACTATGGCTACACCTTC
TRBV9	TRBD1	.	TRBJ1-4	CASNNPDRGDEKLFF	TGTGCCAGCAACAATCCGGACAGGGGGGATGAAAAACTGTTTTTT
TRBV11-3	.	.	TRBJ2-7	CASSLDRTQQYF	TGTGCCAGCAGCTTAGATAGAACTCAGCAGTACTTC
TRBV5-1	TRBD1	.	TRBJ1-1	CASSFQGTGGTEAFF	TGCGCCAGCAGCTTTCAAGGGACAGGGGGGACTGAAGCTTTCTTT
TRBV7-9	TRBD1	.	TRBJ2-7	CASSLGTAEQYF	TGTGCCAGCAGCCTGGGGACAGCCGAGCAGTACTTC
TRBV27	TRBD1	.	TRBJ1-2	CASSLRTGRESYTF	TGTGCCAGCAGTTTAAGGACAGGGCGTGAAAGCTACACCTTC
TRBV5-4	.	.	TRBJ2-7	CASSYGLNYEQYF	TGTGCCAGCAGCTACGGACTCAACTACGAGCAGTACTTC
TRBV10-3	TRBD2	.	TRBJ2-7	CASSWEAGQYEQYF	TGTGCCAGTAGTTGGGAAGCGGGGCAATACGAGCAGTACTTC